Sequencing of this T cell receptor beta chain was carried out in a study of Graves' ophthalmopathy and Graves' hyperthyroidism. Notes on the study in general: Blood was where most expanded thyroid clonotypes above 0.001 frequency also turned up.

A word on this clonotype: What it binds is unknown.

Hyperthyroidism patients were newly diagnosed, under 2 months' duration, aged 18 to 65. Ineligible for inclusion were patients with other autoimmune diseases, uncontrolled infections, pregnancy or lactation. RNA transcripts were the source from which TCR beta CDR3 regions were amplified. HTBI-primed first-round RT-PCR preceded second-round multiplex PCR. TCRdb reprocessed the multiplex PCR reads via MiXCR and lists one record per CDR3 protein. The table has some 1.1 million distinct CDR3 sequences, 35% to 40% seen once. Sequences were obtained from peripheral blood or thyroid tissue (not recorded which). This receptor was obtained from an adult man with Graves' hyperthyroidism.

DNA of the CDR3: TGTGCCAGCCGAGGTAGCGGGAGGGCTACTTTCGGCGAGCAGTACTTC. This sequence encodes CASRGSGRATFGEQYF. This chain joins TRBV6-5 and TRBJ2-7, with 11 nucleotides matching TRBD2. The V gene end was trimmed by 8 bases and the J gene end by 6 bases; junction bases not matched to a gene: 15. This CDR3 is built from 16 residues. CDR1 is MNHEY and CDR2 is SVGAGI in the germline V gene.